This TCR beta chain was observed in a study of T cell clones after liver transplantation. The overall study: Apart from a few HCV-positive recipients, transplants were for non-autoimmune, non-viral reasons.

This clone was recorded once. Clones were sequenced by immunoSEQ multiplex PCR, and TCRdb holds only the in-frame ones, with some missing. The repertoire holds some 80,000 clones, with about 82% as singletons. The CDR3 is 15 amino acids. Germline V gene sequence: CDR1 KGHSH, CDR2 LQKENI. V was pared by 0 bases and J by 7 bases, with 13 bases between. The sample consisted of CD4+ T cells from blood, taken approximately 3.5 years after liver transplant. The receptor was isolated from a human patient who received a liver transplant. Some T cells may originate from the graft donor. The genes are TRBV18 and TRBJ1-5; D is perhaps TRBD1 (5 bases). The CDR3 nucleotides are TGTGCCAGCTCACCACCGGGCCAGGGCCCCCAGCCCCAGCATTTT. Translating gives CASSPPGQGPQPQHF.